This T cell receptor beta chain was captured in a study of regulatory T cells in long-lasting Graves disease. V lost 0 bases to trimming and J lost 5 bases; unmatched junction nucleotides: 9. CDR3 length: 17 amino acids. Germline V gene sequence: CDR1 SGHTA, CDR2 FQGTGA. Indicated time point: newly diagnosed GD, antithyroid drugs for less than 3 months. Generation of the TCR library employed RNA extracted from PBMCs. This clonotype was recorded at least ten times. TCR beta libraries were built with iRepertoire HTBI primers and Arm-PCR of CDR3 regions. Each CDR3 protein gets one entry after TCRdb re-called the multiplex PCR reads with MiXCR. The table shows hundreds of thousands of distinct CDR3 sequences, with 15% to 20% occurring only once. These sequences were also reported in another study, on T cells in Graves' hyperthyroidism and ophthalmopathy. This second study notes: Investigators excluded patients with uncontrolled infection, other autoimmune disease, pregnancy or lactation.

This chain uses TRBV7-3 with TRBJ2-3; 9 bases align to TRBD2. This receptor was identified in a man aged 18 to 29 with Graves disease. Sequences were derived from peripheral blood mononuclear cells (PBMCs), sampled at new diagnosis, from a patient treated with antithyroid drugs. CDR3 coding DNA: TGTGCCAGCAGCTTAACACTTTCTAGCGGGACCGGAGATACGCAGTATTTT. Its translation: CASSLTLSSGTGDTQYF.